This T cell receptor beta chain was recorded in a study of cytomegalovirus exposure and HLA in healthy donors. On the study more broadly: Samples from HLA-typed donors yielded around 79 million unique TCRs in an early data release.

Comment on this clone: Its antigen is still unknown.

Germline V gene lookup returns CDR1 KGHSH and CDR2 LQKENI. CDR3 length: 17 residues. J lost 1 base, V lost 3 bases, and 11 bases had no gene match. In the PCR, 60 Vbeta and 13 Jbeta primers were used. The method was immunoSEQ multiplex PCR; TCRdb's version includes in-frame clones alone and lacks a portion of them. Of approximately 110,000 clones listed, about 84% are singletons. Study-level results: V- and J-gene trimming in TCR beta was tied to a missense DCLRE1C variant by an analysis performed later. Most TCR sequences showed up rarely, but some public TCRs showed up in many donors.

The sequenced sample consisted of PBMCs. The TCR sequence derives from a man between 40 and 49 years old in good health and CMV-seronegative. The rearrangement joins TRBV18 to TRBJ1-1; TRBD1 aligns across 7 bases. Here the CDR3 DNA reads TGTGCCAGCTCACCCATGGCCTTGGGACAGAGGAACACTGAAGCTTTCTTT. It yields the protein CASSPMALGQRNTEAFF.